This passage covers 27 T cell receptor beta chains from one sample sequenced in a study of cytomegalovirus exposure and HLA in healthy donors. In the PCR, 60 Vbeta and 13 Jbeta primers were used. The protocol was immunoSEQ multiplex PCR, while the TCRdb copy is restricted to in-frame clones and leaves out a portion. The sample includes 95,000 to 150,000 clones, 75% to 85% of them seen just once. The sample was PBMCs. The receptors were gathered from a female donor in good health and CMV-seropositive.

V usage is TRBV2 and J usage is TRBJ2-7; weak D call: TRBD2 (5 bases). This CDR3 contains 12 residues. Germline CDR1 SNHLY, CDR2 FYNNEI. Trimming removed 7 bases from V and 5 bases from J, with 12 bases in between. CDR3 protein: CASMSGSDEQYF. In nucleotides, the CDR3 is TGTGCCAGCATGTCGGGGAGCGACGAGCAGTACTTC.

The chain couples TRBV27 to TRBJ2-1, with 11 nucleotides matching TRBD2. CDR1 is MNHEY, CDR2 SMNVEV, per germline (reference sequence). This CDR3 comprises 15 residues. With 6 bases clipped from V and 7 bases from J, the junction kept 8 bases outside the gene matches. CDR3 DNA sequence: TGTGCCAGCAGATTAGCGGGGGGGCCGTGGAATGAGCAGTTCTTC. Translating it yields CASRLAGGPWNEQFF.

This chain uses TRBV7-2 with TRBJ1-5; 9 bases fit TRBD1. Looked up from germline, CDR1 is SGHTA and CDR2 is FQGNSA. This CDR3 contains 14 residues. V gave up 4 bases and J gave up 4 bases; unmatched junction bases: 2. CDR3 DNA: TGTGCCAGCAGCTCCGACAGGGGGAATCAGCCCCAGCATTTT. Translated, it gives CASSSDRGNQPQHF.

This clone was observed once. The chain combines TRBV5-4 with TRBJ2-2; possibly TRBD1 for D (6 bases). The CDR3 covers 17 residues. V lost 4 bases and J lost 4, with 20 bases in between. Germline CDR1 reads SGHNT; CDR2 reads YYREEE (reference sequence). The CDR3 reads CASSGKAGAPSTGELFF. The CDR3 DNA follows: TGTGCCAGCAGCGGGAAGGCAGGGGCCCCGAGCACCGGGGAGCTGTTTTTT.

The chain carries TRBV11-2 and TRBJ1-5; D is perhaps TRBD1 (5 bases). Trimming took 0 bases from V and 6 from J, leaving 9 bases between them. This CDR3 has 14 amino acids. CDR1 and CDR2 from the germline V gene are SGHAT and FQNNGV. The CDR3 DNA is TGTGCCAGCAGCTTAGATCTCGGGGGTCAGCCCCAGCATTTT. Its protein product is CASSLDLGGQPQHF. Looking up the rest from reference TRBV11-2 and TRBJ1-5 gives the full variable domain: EAGVAQSPRYKIIEKRQSVAFWCNPISGHATLYWYQQILGQGPKLLIQFQNNGVVDDSQLPKDRFSAERLKGVDSTLKIQPAKLEDSAVYLCASSLDLGGQPQHFGDGTRLSIL.

This clone occurred once. The CDR3 region has the DNA TGTGCCAGCAGCCCCGCAGGGACTAGCAAAGAGACCCAGTACTTC. Translating gives CASSPAGTSKETQYF. The genes are TRBV4-2 and TRBJ2-5; 9 bases agree with TRBD2. The germline gives CDR1 LGHNA, CDR2 YNFKEQ. CDR3 size: 15 residues. The junction had 6 bases not matched to a gene; V was cut back by 4 bases and J by 3 bases.

V usage is TRBV11-1 and J usage is TRBJ2-1; maybe TRBD2 (6 bases). Trimming removed 3 bases at V and 6 bases at J, with 12 bases between. Germline V lookup: CDR1 SGHAT, CDR2 FQDESV (reference sequence). This CDR3 spans 14 amino acids. The CDR3 nucleotides are TGTGCCAGCAGCTTCGGGTACGGGGGCAATGAGCAGTTCTTC. It encodes CASSFGYGGNEQFF. Based on the CDR3 plus reference TRBV11-1 and TRBJ2-1, the full variable domain is EAEVAQSPRYKITEKSQAVAFWCDPISGHATLYWYRQILGQGPELLVQFQDESVVDDSQLPKDRFSAERLKGVDSTLKIQPAELGDSAMYLCASSFGYGGNEQFFGPGTRLTVL.

This rearrangement joins TRBV30 to TRBJ1-2; the D is unclear. The length of the CDR3 is 10 residues. Germline loops: CDR1 GTSNPN, CDR2 SVGIG (reference sequence). V lost 3 bases and J 4 bases, leaving 3 bases between the germline ends. The CDR3 protein is CAWSGYGYTF. The CDR3 region has the DNA TGTGCCTGGAGCGGCTATGGCTACACCTTC.

V is TRBV19 and J is TRBJ2-7; D perhaps matches TRBD1 (5 bases). V shed 6 bases and J shed 1 base, with 16 bases lying between them. This CDR3 is built from 15 residues. In germline, CDR1 is LNHDA, CDR2 SQIVND (reference sequence). The CDR3: CASSDSSGMSYEQYF. The DNA for the CDR3 is TGTGCCAGTAGCGACAGTAGTGGGATGTCCTACGAGCAGTACTTC.

The rearrangement links TRBV7-3 to TRBJ2-3; 7 nucleotides agree with TRBD2. This CDR3 spans 15 amino acids. Looked up from germline, CDR1 is SGHTA and CDR2 is FQGTGA. The trim removed 3 bases at V and 4 bases at J, leaving 7 bases unmatched. As DNA, the CDR3 is TGTGCCAGCAGCTTTTTAGCGGGCCCCGCAGATACGCAGTATTTT. As protein: CASSFLAGPADTQYF.

The chain has TRBV7-6 and TRBJ2-5, with TRBD2 identical over 7 bases. V lost 5 bases and J lost 0; bases outside the gene matches: 3. The germline V gene encodes CDR1 SGHVS and CDR2 FNYEAQ. The CDR3 loop spans 14 amino acids. This CDR3 is CASSKGTNQETQYF. Written as DNA, the CDR3 is TGTGCCAGCAGCAAAGGGACTAACCAAGAGACCCAGTACTTC.

The J gene is TRBJ2-7, the V gene TRBV9; 8 bases fit TRBD1. V trimming: 3 bases; J trimming: 9 bases; junction bases outside the gene matches: 11. CDR1 and CDR2 (germline): SGDLS, YYNGEE. There are 14 residues in the CDR3. For the CDR3, the DNA is TGTGCCAGCAGCGCCTCCGGGACAGGAAGTTTGCAGTACTTC. It translates to CASSASGTGSLQYF.

The V gene is TRBV10-3, the J gene TRBJ1-3, with D unclear. Germline V gene sequence: CDR1 ENHRY, CDR2 SYGVKD. V was clipped by 4 bases and J by 0 bases, with 4 bases between them. The CDR3 is 13 amino acids. CDR3 sequence: CAISASSGNTIYF. The CDR3, as DNA: TGTGCCATCAGTGCGAGCTCTGGAAACACCATATATTTT.

In DNA form, the CDR3 reads TGTGCCAGTAGTAGGGAGCGGGGGGGCGGCACAGATACGCAGTATTTT. Protein product: CASSRERGGGTDTQYF. The chain carries TRBV19 and TRBJ2-3; 10 nucleotides line up with TRBD2. CDR1 is LNHDA, CDR2 SQIVND, per germline (reference sequence). CDR3 length: 16 residues. V trimming: 4 bases; J trimming: 1 base; junction bases outside the gene matches: 5.

The V and J genes are TRBV7-6 and TRBJ2-5, with a weak D call TRBD1 (5 bases). The CDR3 covers 17 residues. Trimming shortened V by 4 bases and J by 4 bases, and 22 bases separated the two germline ends. Germline V gives CDR1 SGHVS, CDR2 FNYEAQ. The CDR3 nucleotides read TGTGCCAGCAGCTCATTTTCGACAGCCCTTGTGGGAGAGACCCAGTACTTC. It is translated as CASSSFSTALVGETQYF.

The chain uses TRBV11-2 and TRBJ2-5, with D maybe TRBD1 (6 bases). Germline CDR1 reads SGHAT; CDR2 reads FQNNGV. The CDR3 sequence is 16 residues long. Trimming left V 2 bases short and J 5 bases short, with 18 bases between. The CDR3 protein is CASSLTTAQGWETQYF. The CDR3 region has the DNA TGTGCCAGCAGCTTAACGACGGCACAGGGCTGGGAGACCCAGTACTTC.

V and J are TRBV27 and TRBJ1-2; weak D call: TRBD1 (6 bases). CDR3 length: 14 residues. Trimming took off 5 bases at V and 3 bases at J, with 13 bases between the two ends. Germline V gene sequence: CDR1 MNHEY, CDR2 SMNVEV (reference sequence). The chain's CDR3 is CASSPLNRDYGYTF. As DNA, the CDR3 is TGTGCCAGCAGTCCTTTAAACAGGGACTATGGCTACACCTTC.

Only one count was recorded for this clone. V usage is TRBV27 and J usage is TRBJ2-1; maybe TRBD1 (6 bases). This CDR3 has 15 residues. V was trimmed by 4 bases and J by 9 bases, leaving 19 bases between them. Germline V gene lookup returns CDR1 MNHEY and CDR2 SMNVEV (reference sequence). In DNA form, the CDR3 reads TGTGCCAGCAGTTCCCTAATCGGGGCGACAGGTGAGCAGTTCTTC. Protein sequence: CASSSLIGATGEQFF.

This clone came up a few times. This rearrangement joins TRBV6-6 to TRBJ1-5; 8 bases fit TRBD1. CDR1 is MNHNY and CDR2 is SVGAGI in the germline V gene (reference sequence). Trimming at V came to 10 bases and at J to 4 bases, leaving 9 bases not matched to a gene. The CDR3 extends over 14 amino acids. The CDR3 loop reads CATSPGQVNQPQHF. The CDR3 DNA is TGTGCCACCTCACCGGGACAGGTTAATCAGCCCCAGCATTTT.

The CDR3 coding sequence is TGTGCCAGCACCCCGGGGTCCTCCGAGAACACCGGGGAGCTGTTTTTT. Its translation: CASTPGSSENTGELFF. This rearrangement joins TRBV28 to TRBJ2-2, with D maybe TRBD2 (5 bases). V was shortened by 7 bases and J by 1 base, with 16 bases between the two germline ends. This CDR3 is built from 16 residues. CDR1 is MDHEN and CDR2 is SYDVKM in the germline V gene.

The rearrangement uses TRBV4-1 and TRBJ2-1; tentatively, D is TRBD2 (5 bases). Germline CDR1 reads MGHRA; CDR2 reads YSYEKL. The CDR3 length is 15 residues. Trimming took off 1 base at V and 5 bases at J, with 12 bases between the two ends. CDR3 protein: CASSQVYASNNEQFF. DNA for the CDR3: TGCGCCAGCAGCCAAGTGTACGCTAGCAACAATGAGCAGTTCTTC.

The chain employs TRBV6-5 and TRBJ1-5, with D unclear. Trimming removed 4 bases from V and 0 bases from J, with 13 bases in between. The CDR3 covers 16 residues. Germline V gives CDR1 MNHEY, CDR2 SVGAGI. The DNA for the CDR3 is TGTGCCAGCAGTTCCCCGGCGGGCTATAGCAATCAGCCCCAGCATTTT. It is translated as CASSSPAGYSNQPQHF.

The rearrangement uses TRBV7-9 and TRBJ2-7; D is possibly TRBD1 (6 bases). Trimming left V 0 bases short and J 4 bases short, with 10 bases between. CDR1 and CDR2 (germline): SEHNR, FQNEAQ (reference sequence). The CDR3 covers 14 residues. The CDR3 region is CASSLAGTPYEQYF. CDR3 sequence (DNA): TGTGCCAGCAGCTTAGCCGGGACACCTTACGAGCAGTACTTC.

This sequence joins TRBV9 and TRBJ2-2; D is undetermined. This CDR3 comprises 13 residues. Germline CDR1 is SGDLS and CDR2 is YYNGEE. V shed 1 base and J shed 7 bases, with 8 bases lying between them. The CDR3 DNA reads TGTGCCAGCAGCGTATTTTATTTCGGGGAGCTGTTTTTT. Its translation: CASSVFYFGELFF.

The V call is TRBV18, the J call TRBJ1-3; 8 bases align to TRBD1. Germline V lookup: CDR1 KGHSH, CDR2 LQKENI. Trimming took 4 bases from V and 2 from J; bases not matched to a gene: 4. The CDR3 contains 15 residues. In DNA, the CDR3 is TGTGCCAGCTCACGACAGGGGTACGCTGGAAACACCATATATTTT. Encoded protein: CASSRQGYAGNTIYF.

The CDR3 is CASSYRNRDSGNTIYF. CDR3 DNA sequence: TGTGCCAGCAGCTATAGAAACAGGGACTCTGGAAACACCATATATTTT. The chain recombines TRBV7-2 with TRBJ1-3; tentative D call: TRBD1 (6 bases). With 4 bases removed from V and 0 bases from J, the gap between germline ends came to 13 bases. The CDR3 consists of 16 residues. From germline, CDR1 is SGHTA and CDR2 FQGNSA.

The V and J genes are TRBV7-8 and TRBJ2-1, with 10 bases matching TRBD2. With V trimmed by 1 base and J by 8 bases, 5 bases remained unmatched. The CDR3 sequence is 15 residues long. Germline V gene lookup returns CDR1 SGHVS and CDR2 FQNEAQ. Here the CDR3 reads CASSLGASGGYEQFF. The CDR3 DNA sequence: TGTGCCAGCAGCTTAGGGGCTAGCGGGGGATATGAGCAGTTCTTC.